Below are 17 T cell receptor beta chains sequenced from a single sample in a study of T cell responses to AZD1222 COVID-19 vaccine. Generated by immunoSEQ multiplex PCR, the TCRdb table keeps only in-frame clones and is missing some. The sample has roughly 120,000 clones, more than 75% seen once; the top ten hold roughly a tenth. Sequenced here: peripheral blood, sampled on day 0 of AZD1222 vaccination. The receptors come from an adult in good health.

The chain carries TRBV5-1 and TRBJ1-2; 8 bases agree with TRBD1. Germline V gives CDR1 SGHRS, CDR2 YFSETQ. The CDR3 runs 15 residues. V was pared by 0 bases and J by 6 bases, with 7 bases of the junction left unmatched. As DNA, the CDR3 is TGCGCCAGCAGCTTGGACAGGGGGGAGGTGGATGGCTACACCTTC. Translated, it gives CASSLDRGEVDGYTF.

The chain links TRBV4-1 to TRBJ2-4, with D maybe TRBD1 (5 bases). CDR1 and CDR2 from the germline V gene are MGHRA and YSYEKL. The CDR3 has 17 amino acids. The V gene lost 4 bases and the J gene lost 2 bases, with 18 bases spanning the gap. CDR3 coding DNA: TGCGCCAGCAGCCTTTTAGCCCCAGGGCCAACCAAAAACATTCAGTACTTC. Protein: CASSLLAPGPTKNIQYF.

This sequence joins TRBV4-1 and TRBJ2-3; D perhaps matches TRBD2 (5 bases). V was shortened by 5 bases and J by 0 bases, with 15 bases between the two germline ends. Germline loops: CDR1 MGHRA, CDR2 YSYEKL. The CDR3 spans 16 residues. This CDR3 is CASSYGKGSSTDTQYF. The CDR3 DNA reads TGCGCCAGCAGCTACGGGAAAGGATCTAGCACAGATACGCAGTATTTT.

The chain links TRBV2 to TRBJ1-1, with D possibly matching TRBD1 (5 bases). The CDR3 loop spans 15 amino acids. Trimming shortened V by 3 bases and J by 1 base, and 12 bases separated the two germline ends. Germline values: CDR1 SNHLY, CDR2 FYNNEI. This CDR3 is CASSELGQQNTEAFF. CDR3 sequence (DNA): TGTGCCAGCAGTGAGTTAGGACAACAGAACACTGAAGCTTTCTTT.

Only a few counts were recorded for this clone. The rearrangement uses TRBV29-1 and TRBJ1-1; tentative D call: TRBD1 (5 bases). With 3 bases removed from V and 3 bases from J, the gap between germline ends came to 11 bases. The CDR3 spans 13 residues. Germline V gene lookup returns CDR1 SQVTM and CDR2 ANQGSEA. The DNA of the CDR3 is TGCAGCGTTGAGGGGCAAAGGGACACTGAAGCTTTCTTT. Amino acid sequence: CSVEGQRDTEAFF.

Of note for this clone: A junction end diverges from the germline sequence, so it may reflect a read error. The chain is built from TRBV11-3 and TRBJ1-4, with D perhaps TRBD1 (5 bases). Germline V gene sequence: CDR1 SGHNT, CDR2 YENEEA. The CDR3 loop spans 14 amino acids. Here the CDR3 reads CASSLDRTIRDVVF. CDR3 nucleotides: TGTGCCAGCAGCTTAGATCGGACCATCCGGGACGTGGTTTTT.

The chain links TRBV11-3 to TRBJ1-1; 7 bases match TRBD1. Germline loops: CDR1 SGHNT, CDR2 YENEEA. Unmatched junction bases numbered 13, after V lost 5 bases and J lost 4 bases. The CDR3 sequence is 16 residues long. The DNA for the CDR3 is TGTGCCAGCAGCACGTTGGGGGGGACAGTAAGCACTGAAGCTTTCTTT. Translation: CASSTLGGTVSTEAFF. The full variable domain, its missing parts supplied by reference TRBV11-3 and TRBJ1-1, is EAGVVQSPRYKIIEKKQPVAFWCNPISGHNTLYWYLQNLGQGPELLIRYENEEAVDDSQLPKDRFSAERLKGVDSTLKIQPAELGDSAVYLCASSTLGGTVSTEAFFGQGTRLTVV.

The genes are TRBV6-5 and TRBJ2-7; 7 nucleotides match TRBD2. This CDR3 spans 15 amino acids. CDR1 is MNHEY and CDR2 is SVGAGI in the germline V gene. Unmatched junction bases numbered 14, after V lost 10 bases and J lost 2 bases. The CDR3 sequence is CATQNPGGPPYEQYF. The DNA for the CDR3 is TGTGCCACCCAAAACCCGGGGGGACCACCCTACGAGCAGTACTTC.

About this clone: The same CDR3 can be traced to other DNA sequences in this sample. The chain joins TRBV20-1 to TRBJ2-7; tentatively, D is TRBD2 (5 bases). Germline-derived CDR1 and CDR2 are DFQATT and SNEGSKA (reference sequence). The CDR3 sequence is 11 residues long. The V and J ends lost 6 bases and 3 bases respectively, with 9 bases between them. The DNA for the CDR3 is TGCAGTGCCCGTGGGAGCTACGAGCAGTACTTC. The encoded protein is CSARGSYEQYF.

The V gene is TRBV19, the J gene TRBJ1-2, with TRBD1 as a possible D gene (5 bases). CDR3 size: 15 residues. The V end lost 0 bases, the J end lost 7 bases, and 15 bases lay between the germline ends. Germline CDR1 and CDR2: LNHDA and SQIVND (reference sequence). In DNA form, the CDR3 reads TGTGCCAGTAGTATAGATCATGAGGGGTCGGGTGGCTACACCTTC. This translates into CASSIDHEGSGGYTF.

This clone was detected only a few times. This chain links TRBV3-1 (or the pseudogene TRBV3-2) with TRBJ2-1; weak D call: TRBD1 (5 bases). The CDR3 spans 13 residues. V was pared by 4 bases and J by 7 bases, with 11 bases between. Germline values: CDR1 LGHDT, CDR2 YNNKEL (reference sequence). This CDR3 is CASSRVQGNEQFF. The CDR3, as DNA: TGTGCCAGCAGCCGGGTCCAGGGAAATGAGCAGTTCTTC.

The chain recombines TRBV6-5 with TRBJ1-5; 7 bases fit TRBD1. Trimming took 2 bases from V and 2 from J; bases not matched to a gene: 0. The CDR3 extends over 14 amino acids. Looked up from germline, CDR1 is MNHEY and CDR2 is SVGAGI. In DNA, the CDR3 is TGTGCCAGCAGTTACGACAGGGGCAATCAGCCCCAGCATTTT. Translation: CASSYDRGNQPQHF.

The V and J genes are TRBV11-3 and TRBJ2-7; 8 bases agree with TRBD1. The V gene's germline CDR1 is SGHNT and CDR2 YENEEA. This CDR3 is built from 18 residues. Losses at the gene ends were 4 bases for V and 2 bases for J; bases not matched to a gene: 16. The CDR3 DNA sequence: TGTGCCAGCAGCTCTCGCCAGGGGGCGGGTAGCGTGACCTACGAGCAGTACTTC. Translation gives CASSSRQGAGSVTYEQYF. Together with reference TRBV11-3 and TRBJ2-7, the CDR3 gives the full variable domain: EAGVVQSPRYKIIEKKQPVAFWCNPISGHNTLYWYLQNLGQGPELLIRYENEEAVDDSQLPKDRFSAERLKGVDSTLKIQPAELGDSAVYLCASSSRQGAGSVTYEQYFGPGTRLTVT.

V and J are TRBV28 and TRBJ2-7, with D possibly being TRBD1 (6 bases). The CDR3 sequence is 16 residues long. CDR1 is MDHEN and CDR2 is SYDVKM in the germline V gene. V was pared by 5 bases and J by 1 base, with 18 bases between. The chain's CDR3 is CASSHAGTQFSYEQYF. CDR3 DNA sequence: TGTGCCAGCAGTCATGCCGGGACACAATTTTCCTACGAGCAGTACTTC.

In nucleotides, the CDR3 is TGTGCCAGCTCACCAACCACAGGAATGAGTCAGCCCCAGCATTTT. Translated, it gives CASSPTTGMSQPQHF. V is TRBV18 and J is TRBJ1-5; D is possibly TRBD1 (5 bases). The CDR3 contains 15 residues. The V and J ends lost 2 bases and 6 bases respectively, with 14 bases between them. The germline V gene encodes CDR1 KGHSH and CDR2 LQKENI. The full variable domain, completed using reference TRBV18 and TRBJ1-5, is NAGVMQNPRHLVRRRGQEARLRCSPMKGHSHVYWYRQLPEEGLKFMVYLQKENIIDESGMPKERFSAEFPKEGPSILRIQQVVRGDSAAYFCASSPTTGMSQPQHFGDGTRLSIL.

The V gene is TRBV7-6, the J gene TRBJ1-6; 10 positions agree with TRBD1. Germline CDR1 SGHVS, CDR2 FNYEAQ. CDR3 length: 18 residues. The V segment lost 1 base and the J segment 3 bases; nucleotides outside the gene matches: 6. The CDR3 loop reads CASSLVGTGVGYNSPLHF. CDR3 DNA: TGTGCCAGCAGCTTAGTCGGGACAGGGGTTGGCTATAATTCACCCCTCCACTTT.

As DNA, the CDR3 is TGCAGTGCTAGTCTGACAGGGGGCGCTAATGGCTACACCTTC. Translated: CSASLTGGANGYTF. The chain joins TRBV20-1 to TRBJ1-2; TRBD1 matches 10 bases. The CDR3 consists of 14 residues. V shed 3 bases and J 6 bases; nucleotides not matched to a gene: 7. CDR1 and CDR2 from the germline V gene are DFQATT and SNEGSKA (reference sequence).